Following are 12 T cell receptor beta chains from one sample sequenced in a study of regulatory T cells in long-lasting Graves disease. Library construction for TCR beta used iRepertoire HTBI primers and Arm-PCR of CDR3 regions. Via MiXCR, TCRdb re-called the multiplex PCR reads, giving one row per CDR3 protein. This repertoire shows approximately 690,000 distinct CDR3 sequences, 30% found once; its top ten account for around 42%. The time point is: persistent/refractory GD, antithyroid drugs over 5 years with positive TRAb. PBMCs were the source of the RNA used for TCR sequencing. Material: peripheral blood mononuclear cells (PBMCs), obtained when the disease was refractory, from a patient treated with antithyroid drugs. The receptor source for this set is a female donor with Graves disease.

CDR3 DNA: TGCAGTGCTAAACCGGGACACAGAAATTTTTCCTACGAGCAGTACTTC. Amino acid sequence: CSAKPGHRNFSYEQYF. This chain connects TRBV20-1 to TRBJ2-7; D is perhaps TRBD1 (6 bases). The germline V gene has CDR1 DFQATT and CDR2 SNEGSKA (reference sequence). The CDR3 contains 16 residues. Trimming pared 4 bases from V and 1 base from J, leaving 20 bases between.

CDR3 bases: TGTGCCAGCAGTTTATTTCCGGGCTCGGCTGGCTACACCTTC. Its protein product is CASSLFPGSAGYTF. V usage is TRBV27 and J usage is TRBJ1-2; D is unclear. The CDR3 length is 14 residues. Germline V gene lookup returns CDR1 MNHEY and CDR2 SMNVEV (reference sequence). Trimming pared 1 base from V and 7 bases from J, leaving 13 bases between.

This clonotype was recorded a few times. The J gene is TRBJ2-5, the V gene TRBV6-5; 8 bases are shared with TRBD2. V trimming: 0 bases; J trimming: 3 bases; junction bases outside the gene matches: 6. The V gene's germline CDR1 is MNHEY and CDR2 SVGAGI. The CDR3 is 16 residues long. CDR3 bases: TGTGCCAGCAGTTACTCGGGGGCAGCGGGAGAAGAGACCCAGTACTTC. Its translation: CASSYSGAAGEETQYF.

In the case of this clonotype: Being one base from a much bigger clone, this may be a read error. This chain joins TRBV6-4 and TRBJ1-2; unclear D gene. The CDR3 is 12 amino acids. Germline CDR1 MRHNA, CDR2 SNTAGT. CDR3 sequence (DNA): TGTGCCGGCAGGCCAGGCGGCTATGGCTACACCTTC. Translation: CAGRPGGYGYTF.

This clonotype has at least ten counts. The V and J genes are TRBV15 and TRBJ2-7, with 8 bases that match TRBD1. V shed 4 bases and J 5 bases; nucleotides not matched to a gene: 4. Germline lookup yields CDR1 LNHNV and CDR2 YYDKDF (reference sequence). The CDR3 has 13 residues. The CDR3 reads CATSIGQGDEQYF. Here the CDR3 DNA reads TGTGCCACCAGCATCGGACAGGGCGACGAGCAGTACTTC.

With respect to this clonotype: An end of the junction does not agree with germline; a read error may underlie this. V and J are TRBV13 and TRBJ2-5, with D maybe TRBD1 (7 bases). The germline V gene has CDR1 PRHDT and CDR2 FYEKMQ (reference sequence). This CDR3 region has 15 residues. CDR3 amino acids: CANSLAQGGQETQYF. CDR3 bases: TGTGCCAACAGCCTCGCCCAGGGGGGCCAAGAGACCCAGTACTTC.

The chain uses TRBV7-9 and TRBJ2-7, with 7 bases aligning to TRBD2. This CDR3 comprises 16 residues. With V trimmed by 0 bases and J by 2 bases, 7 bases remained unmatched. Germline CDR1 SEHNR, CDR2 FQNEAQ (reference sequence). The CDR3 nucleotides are TGTGCCAGCAGCTTAGCGGGAGGGAAGGATACCTACGAGCAGTACTTC. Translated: CASSLAGGKDTYEQYF.

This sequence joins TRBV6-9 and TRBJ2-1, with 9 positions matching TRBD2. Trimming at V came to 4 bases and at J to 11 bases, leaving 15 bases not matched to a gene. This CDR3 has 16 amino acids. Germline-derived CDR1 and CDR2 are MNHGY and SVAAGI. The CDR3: CASSFILAGAQPKQFF. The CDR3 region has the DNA TGTGCCAGCAGTTTTATATTAGCGGGAGCCCAGCCAAAGCAGTTCTTC.

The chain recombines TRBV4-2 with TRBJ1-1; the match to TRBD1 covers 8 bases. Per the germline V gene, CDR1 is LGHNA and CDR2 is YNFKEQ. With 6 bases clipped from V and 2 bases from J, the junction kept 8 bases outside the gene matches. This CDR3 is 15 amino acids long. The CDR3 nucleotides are TGTGCCAGCAGACCTCCCGGGACAGGAAACACTGAAGCTTTCTTT. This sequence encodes CASRPPGTGNTEAFF.

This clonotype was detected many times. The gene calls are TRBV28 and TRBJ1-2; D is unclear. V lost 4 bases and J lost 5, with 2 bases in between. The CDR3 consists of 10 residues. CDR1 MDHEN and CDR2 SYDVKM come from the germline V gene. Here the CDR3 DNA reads TGTGCCAGCAGTTCATATGGCTACACCTTC. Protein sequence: CASSSYGYTF.

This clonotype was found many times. CDR3 DNA sequence: TGTGCCAGCAGCTTTGCGGGGTGGGACACTGAAGCTTTCTTT. Translating it yields CASSFAGWDTEAFF. The V and J genes are TRBV7-6 and TRBJ1-1; D gene unclear. Germline CDR1 reads SGHVS; CDR2 reads FNYEAQ. V was clipped by 3 bases and J by 3 bases, with 11 bases between them. This CDR3 comprises 14 residues.

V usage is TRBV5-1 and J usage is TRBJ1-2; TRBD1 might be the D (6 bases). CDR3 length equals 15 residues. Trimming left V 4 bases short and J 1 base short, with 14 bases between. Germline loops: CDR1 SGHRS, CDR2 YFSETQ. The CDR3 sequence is CASSLKQGHNYGYTF. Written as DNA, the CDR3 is TGCGCCAGCAGCCTCAAACAGGGCCATAACTATGGCTACACCTTC.